One T cell receptor beta chain is described in this entry. The antigen remains undetermined. This specimen belongs to a study of cytomegalovirus exposure and HLA in healthy donors. Study overall: Findings of an earlier analysis included under 140 million unique TCR beta sequences from about 180 million T cells. Study observations and caveats: Most TCR beta V segments were productive about 87% or about 30% of the time in an earlier analysis. Cytomegalovirus association was assigned to approximately 180 TCR beta chains. Later analysis identified several of the most significant clusters that appeared linked to common viral pathogens.

Both 60 Vbeta primers and 13 Jbeta primers went into the PCR. Some clones are missing from TCRdb's copy, which holds only in-frame ones; the method was immunoSEQ multiplex PCR. There are some 150,000 clones in the sample; 73% occur only once, and around an eighth lies in the top ten. The CDR3 totals 12 residues. V gave up 1 base and J gave up 10 bases, with 8 bases separating them. Germline CDR1 reads SGHNT; CDR2 reads YENEEA. The clonotype comes from a human donor in good health. The sequenced sample consisted of PBMCs. The gene calls are TRBV11-3 and TRBJ2-1; D is uncertain. CDR3 protein: CASSLGETEQFF. The CDR3 coding sequence is TGTGCCAGCAGCTTAGGCGAGACAGAGCAGTTCTTC.